The source of this TCR beta chain is a study of blood T cell repertoires in COVID-19. The CDR3 runs to 11 residues. CDR1 DFQATT and CDR2 SNEGSKA come from the germline V gene (reference sequence). V lost 6 bases and J lost 3, with 8 bases in between. Study processing details: For nucleated cells, counts were estimated from reference gene primer amplification. Clones were sequenced by immunoSEQ multiplex PCR, and TCRdb holds only the in-frame ones, with some missing. V and J calls and clone size are copied from that table; D and trimming were computed from the DNA. The table records 90,000 to 120,000 clones, about two thirds of them present only once.

The sequencing input was peripheral blood. The sequence came from a woman aged 40 to 50 with acute or convalescent COVID-19. The rearrangement links TRBV20-1 to TRBJ2-5, with TRBD1 as a possible D gene (7 bases). The CDR3 DNA is TGCAGTGCCAGGGGGGAAGAGACCCAGTACTTC. Residues: CSARGEETQYF.